This T cell receptor (beta chain) is from a study of PD-L1 blockade in urothelial cancer. Study-wide findings and caveats: Patients with durable benefit had greater blood expansion of tumor-associated TCR clones 3 weeks into treatment.

As to this clone: Antigen specificity is unknown.

CDR1 is SQVTM, CDR2 ANQGSEA, per germline. J gave up 4 bases and V 6 bases, and 6 bases lay outside the gene matches. The CDR3 runs to 13 residues. PCRs each included synthetic TCR analog templates spiked in. Clones were read by immunoSEQ multiplex PCR, and TCRdb kept only the in-frame ones, dropping some. The sample comprises 1,500 to 2,000 clones, 33% of which are singletons, and about 32% rests with the top ten. Sequencing was performed on tumor tissue, taken before atezolizumab (anti-PD-L1) treatment. This chain uses TRBV29-1 with TRBJ2-3; 8 bases agree with TRBD2. The clonotype originates from a man in his fifties or sixties with urothelial cancer. In DNA form, the CDR3 reads TGCAGCGTGACCGGGGGGGACCCAGATACGCAGTATTTT. Residues: CSVTGGDPDTQYF.